The 11 T cell receptor beta chains presented below share a single source sample, sequenced in a study of human T cells and chemical hapten exposure. TCRdb recomputed calls from the RACE reads with MiXCR, one row per CDR3 protein. The data hold 75,000 to 95,000 distinct CDR3 sequences, with roughly 11% observed a single time. Time point reported: patch test 2, 6 weeks after DPC sensitization. Treatment in this sample: therapeutic diphenylcyclopropenone sensitization with weekly scalp DPC. The sample was whole blood, taken in connection with sensitization to the hapten diphenylcyclopropenone (DPC). These receptors came from a man aged 35-49 years with alopecia areata. Some clones in this sample may be carry-over from other donors' samples.

This clonotype was detected a few times. This chain joins TRBV6-5 and TRBJ2-6; no clear D gene. V shed 0 bases and J shed 5 bases, with 8 bases lying between them. Germline V lookup: CDR1 MNHEY, CDR2 SVGAGI. The CDR3 contains 15 residues. The chain's CDR3 is CASSYSWSRANVLTF. CDR3 DNA sequence: TGTGCCAGCAGTTACTCGTGGTCTAGGGCCAACGTCCTGACTTTC.

This clonotype has a handful of counts. The rearrangement joins TRBV7-6 to TRBJ2-7; D possibly matches TRBD1 or TRBD2 (5 bases each). V lost 5 bases to trimming and J lost 4 bases, with 15 bases between them. This CDR3 is built from 14 residues. The V gene's germline CDR1 is SGHVS and CDR2 FNYEAQ. This CDR3 is CASSPTEGLYEQYV. The DNA of the CDR3 is TGTGCCAGCAGCCCGACTGAGGGGTTATACGAGCAGTACGTC.

This clonotype was seen repeatedly, ten times or more. The CDR3 DNA is TGTGCCAGCAGCCCGCGGGATGCCTGGTCGTCGGCATCACCCCTCCACTTT. Residues: CASSPRDAWSSASPLHF. V and J are TRBV5-6 and TRBJ1-6; no definite D call. This CDR3 comprises 17 residues. V lost 4 bases, J lost 10 bases, and 24 bases lay in between. Germline CDR1 reads SGHDT; CDR2 reads YYEEEE.

This clonotype was seen a handful of times. The chain combines TRBV3-1 with TRBJ1-6, with D uncertain. Trimming pared 3 bases from V and 7 bases from J, leaving 10 bases between. This CDR3 region has 14 residues. Germline lookup yields CDR1 LGHDT and CDR2 YNNKEL (reference sequence). The CDR3 spells CASSQIVSNSPLHF. DNA for the CDR3: TGTGCCAGCAGCCAGATTGTTTCCAATTCACCCCTCCACTTT.

The chain couples TRBV27 to TRBJ1-1; D remains unclear. The CDR3 length is 14 residues. V lost 3 bases, J lost 1 base, and 9 bases lay in between. Looked up from germline, CDR1 is MNHEY and CDR2 is SMNVEV (reference sequence). CDR3 sequence (DNA): TGTGCCAGCAGTTTCCAAAGACAGAACACTGAAGCTTTCTTT. This sequence encodes CASSFQRQNTEAFF.

The chain joins TRBV12-3 or TRBV12-4 to TRBJ1-5; 9 bases are a match to TRBD1. This CDR3 contains 16 residues. The V gene end was trimmed by 5 bases and the J gene end by 5 bases; junction bases not matched to a gene: 10. The CDR3 nucleotides read TGTGCCAGCAGTCCTTCCTCCGGGACAGGGTATCAGCCCCAGCATTTT. Translation gives CASSPSSGTGYQPQHF.

The chain employs TRBV29-1 and TRBJ2-1; 10 nucleotides line up with TRBD1. Per germline, CDR1 SQVTM and CDR2 ANQGSEA. J was trimmed by 5 bases and V by 6 bases; bases with no gene match: 4. This CDR3 has 13 residues. The CDR3 DNA follows: TGCAGCGTACGACAGGGGGCAGACAATGAGCAGTTCTTC. Protein product: CSVRQGADNEQFF.

This clonotype was observed a handful of times. The chain recombines TRBV13 with TRBJ2-3; no firm D call. Germline V gene data show CDR1 as PRHDT and CDR2 as FYEKMQ (reference sequence). This CDR3 contains 13 residues. Trimming stripped 3 bases from V and 2 bases from J, with 6 bases between. CDR3 protein: CASSFQVTDTQYF. CDR3 bases: TGTGCCAGCAGCTTCCAGGTCACAGATACGCAGTATTTT.

This clonotype was detected ten times or more. The chain recombines TRBV5-1 with TRBJ1-1, with 7 bases fitting TRBD1. Germline loops: CDR1 SGHRS, CDR2 YFSETQ. Trimming took 4 bases from V and 2 from J; bases not matched to a gene: 8. The CDR3 is 15 residues long. CDR3 sequence reads: CASSPGDRVNTEAFF. In DNA form, the CDR3 reads TGCGCCAGCAGCCCCGGGGACAGAGTAAACACTGAAGCTTTCTTT. The full variable domain, with the rest looked up from reference TRBV5-1 and TRBJ1-1, is KAGVTQTPRYLIKTRGQQVTLSCSPISGHRSVSWYQQTPGQGLQFLFEYFSETQRNKGNFPGRFSGRQFSNSRSEMNVSTLELGDSALYLCASSPGDRVNTEAFFGQGTRLTVV.

The chain links TRBV25-1 to TRBJ2-1, with D possibly matching TRBD2 (6 bases). The germline gives CDR1 MGHDK, CDR2 SYGVNS. The CDR3 is made up of 13 amino acids. Trimming took 7 bases from V and 0 from J, leaving 7 bases between them. CDR3 DNA sequence: TGTGCCAGCACTAGCGACTCCTACAATGAGCAGTTCTTC. This gives the protein CASTSDSYNEQFF.

In this sample, this clonotype turned up many times. The J gene is TRBJ2-3, the V gene TRBV20-1; 8 bases line up with TRBD1. The trim removed 7 bases at V and 4 bases at J, leaving 10 bases unmatched. Germline loops: CDR1 DFQATT, CDR2 SNEGSKA (reference sequence). This CDR3 comprises 14 residues. The CDR3 region is CSGGQGVLPDTQYF. In nucleotides, the CDR3 is TGCAGTGGAGGACAGGGCGTTCTTCCAGATACGCAGTATTTT.